Shown below are 20 T cell receptor beta chains from a single sample sequenced in a study of vaccination effects on CD4 cells after COVID-19. ViraFEST assay sequencing came after antigen-specific CD4+ T cells were expanded with viral peptide pools. Isolation of CD4+ T cells took place after about ten days of culture. A PCR test confirmed that the person had SARS-CoV-2 infection between March and December 2020. The vaccine given was either BNT162b2 or mRNA-1273, in two doses. Which antigens these TCRs recognize remains unknown. Data came from immunoSEQ multiplex PCR; TCRdb stores just in-frame clones and leaves some out. The data show more than 15,000 clones, around 80% seen once. Sequencing was performed on CD4+ T cells from PBMCs cultured with SARS-CoV-2 spike peptides, taken after COVID-19 vaccination. The source of these receptors is a human donor who had a prior SARS-CoV-2 infection.

The chain has TRBV7-8 and TRBJ2-7; the D gene is possibly TRBD2 (6 bases). The CDR3 spans 16 residues. Per the germline V gene, CDR1 is SGHVS and CDR2 is FQNEAQ. V was shortened by 0 bases and J by 2 bases, with 14 bases between the two germline ends. CDR3: CASSLATAGGPYEQYF. The CDR3 region has the DNA TGTGCCAGCAGCTTAGCTACGGCCGGGGGTCCCTACGAGCAGTACTTC. Full variable domain (remainder filled in from reference TRBV7-8 and TRBJ2-7): GAGVSQSPRYKVAKRGQDVALRCDPISGHVSLFWYQQALGQGPEFLTYFQNEAQLDKSGLPSDRFFAERPEGSVSTLKIQRTQQEDSAVYLCASSLATAGGPYEQYFGPGTRLTVT.

The DNA of the CDR3 is TGCGCCAGCAGCCAAGATCGGAGAGAAAAACTGTTTTTT. This codes for CASSQDRREKLFF. This sequence joins TRBV4-3 and TRBJ1-4, with unresolved D. The V end was cut by 0 bases, the J end by 8 bases, with 7 bases between. Germline V gene data show CDR1 as LGHNA and CDR2 as YSLEER. The CDR3 contains 13 residues.

J is TRBJ1-5 and V is TRBV3-1 (or the pseudogene TRBV3-2); no clear D gene. The V end lost 3 bases, the J end lost 7 bases, and 13 bases lay between the germline ends. There are 14 residues in the CDR3. The V gene's germline CDR1 is LGHDT and CDR2 YNNKEL (reference sequence). DNA for the CDR3: TGTGCCAGCAGCCAGGGCCGTCGCCCCCAGCCCCAGCATTTT. Translating it yields CASSQGRRPQPQHF.

The chain couples TRBV4-3 to TRBJ2-1; no clear D gene. Germline CDR1 and CDR2: LGHNA and YSLEER. There are 12 residues in the CDR3. Trimming left V 0 bases short and J 10 bases short, with 7 bases between. CDR3 in amino acids: CASSQDRWEQFF. The CDR3 DNA follows: TGCGCCAGCAGCCAAGATCGGTGGGAGCAGTTCTTC.

This clone was counted once. The chain joins TRBV6-5 to TRBJ1-4; 10 nucleotides match TRBD1. The V gene's germline CDR1 is MNHEY and CDR2 SVGAGI. The CDR3 is made up of 14 amino acids. Trimming removed 7 bases from V and 8 bases from J; junction bases left unmatched: 7. The CDR3 DNA sequence: TGTGCCAGCAATCAGGACAGGGGGGAAGAAAAACTGTTTTTT. Its protein is CASNQDRGEEKLFF.

This chain uses TRBV23-1 with TRBJ2-7, with TRBD1 matching over 9 bases. TRBV23-1 is an ORF, with its function uncertain. CDR3 length equals 16 residues. The V and J ends lost 3 bases and 0 bases, in that order; junction bases with no gene match: 6. In DNA form, the CDR3 reads TGCGCCAGCAGTCACAGAGGACAGGGGACCTCCTACGAGCAGTACTTC. This codes for CASSHRGQGTSYEQYF.

The rearrangement links TRBV12-3 or TRBV12-4 to TRBJ1-3, with D unclear. There are 13 residues in the CDR3. Trimming stripped 3 bases from V and 0 bases from J, with 3 bases between. In nucleotides, the CDR3 is TGTGCCAGCAGTTTTTTCTCTGGAAACACCATATATTTT. Protein: CASSFFSGNTIYF.

The J gene is TRBJ1-6, the V gene TRBV2; no definite D call. The CDR3 covers 15 residues. Germline-derived CDR1 and CDR2 are SNHLY and FYNNEI. Trimming took off 4 bases at V and 7 bases at J, with 14 bases between the two ends. The CDR3 is CASSGGLPPNSPLHF. The CDR3 DNA reads TGTGCCAGCAGTGGAGGCCTACCCCCAAATTCACCCCTCCACTTT.

This chain joins TRBV11-2 and TRBJ2-4, with 15 bases identical to TRBD2. The CDR3 extends over 18 amino acids. V dropped 5 bases and J dropped 0; count of bases not matched to a gene: 5. Germline loops: CDR1 SGHAT, CDR2 FQNNGV. Here the CDR3 DNA reads TGTGCCAGCAGCCGAAGGACTAGCGGGGGGGTAGCCAAAAACATTCAGTACTTC. It specifies CASSRRTSGGVAKNIQYF.

The chain carries TRBV7-9 and TRBJ2-1, with a tentative D call TRBD1 (5 bases). Deletions cut 2 bases from V and 8 bases from J, with 16 bases between. The germline gives CDR1 SEHNR, CDR2 FQNEAQ (reference sequence). This CDR3 has 15 amino acids. CDR3 coding DNA: TGTGCCAGCAGCTTATACCCGTCAGGGCTCGATGAGCAGTTCTTC. Protein product: CASSLYPSGLDEQFF.

This chain uses TRBV7-2 with TRBJ1-2; a weak D match, TRBD1 (5 bases). CDR3 length: 14 amino acids. Between the trimmed V and J ends, which lost 5 bases and 0 bases, there was a span of 10 bases. Looked up from germline, CDR1 is SGHTA and CDR2 is FQGNSA. This CDR3 reads CASSMRGANYGYTF. Here the CDR3 DNA reads TGTGCCAGCAGCATGAGGGGCGCTAACTATGGCTACACCTTC.

The rearrangement uses TRBV13 and TRBJ2-2, with TRBD1 matching over 10 bases. J lost 5 bases, V lost 0 bases, and 9 bases had no gene match. This CDR3 is built from 18 residues. CDR1 is PRHDT, CDR2 FYEKMQ, per germline (reference sequence). CDR3: CASSLGRRRQGATGELFF. The CDR3 nucleotides are TGTGCCAGCAGCTTAGGTCGGCGTAGACAGGGGGCTACCGGGGAGCTGTTTTTT.

The chain joins TRBV19 to TRBJ2-3; 8 bases align to TRBD1. The V gene end was trimmed by 8 bases and the J gene end by 1 base; junction bases not matched to a gene: 5. The CDR3 is 14 residues long. The germline V gene has CDR1 LNHDA and CDR2 SQIVND (reference sequence). The CDR3 nucleotides read TGTGCCAGTCTTGCGACAGGGGGCACAGATACGCAGTATTTT. As protein: CASLATGGTDTQYF.

DNA of the CDR3: TGTGCCAGCAGTCCGCGCACAGATACGCAGTATTTT. Translated, it gives CASSPRTDTQYF. This chain links TRBV6-5 with TRBJ2-3, with D unclear. V lost 5 bases and J lost 1, with 4 bases in between. The CDR3 runs to 12 residues. Germline CDR1 reads MNHEY; CDR2 reads SVGAGI.

The chain has TRBV2 and TRBJ1-1; 9 bases align to TRBD1. V lost 6 bases and J lost 10; bases outside the gene matches: 6. Germline V gene sequence: CDR1 SNHLY, CDR2 FYNNEI. The CDR3 runs 12 residues. CDR3 in DNA: TGTGCCAGCAGCGCGGACAGGGGCCCAGCTTTCTTT. Translating it yields CASSADRGPAFF.

The rearrangement links TRBV5-1 to TRBJ2-2; tentative D call: TRBD2 (5 bases). The germline CDR1 and CDR2 sequences are SGHRS and YFSETQ. The length of the CDR3 is 13 residues. The V end was cut by 4 bases, the J end by 4 bases, with 8 bases between. CDR3 nucleotides: TGCGCCAGCAGCCCTACTAGCACCGGGGAGCTGTTTTTT. Translated, it gives CASSPTSTGELFF.

The chain uses TRBV5-1 and TRBJ2-1, with unresolved D. CDR3 size: 16 residues. Trimming removed 0 bases at V and 0 bases at J, with 10 bases between. Germline V gene sequence: CDR1 SGHRS, CDR2 YFSETQ. This chain's CDR3 is CASSLAGPSSYNEQFF. The CDR3 region has the DNA TGCGCCAGCAGCTTGGCCGGGCCAAGCTCCTACAATGAGCAGTTCTTC.

The chain uses TRBV4-3 and TRBJ2-3; perhaps TRBD2 as D (5 bases). Germline V CDR1 and CDR2: LGHNA, YSLEER. The CDR3 is made up of 17 amino acids. Trimming pared 4 bases from V and 0 bases from J, leaving 17 bases between. CDR3 loop: CASSPRGRHPSTDTQYF. The CDR3 region has the DNA TGCGCCAGCAGCCCTAGAGGGCGACACCCCAGCACAGATACGCAGTATTTT.

The chain joins TRBV7-2 to TRBJ2-7; D gene uncertain. The V end lost 5 bases, the J end lost 3 bases, and 8 bases lay between the germline ends. Germline V gives CDR1 SGHTA, CDR2 FQGNSA. The length of the CDR3 is 12 residues. The CDR3 DNA follows: TGTGCCAGCAGCAGCAGTATCTACGAGCAGTACTTC. Translated, it gives CASSSSIYEQYF. Full variable domain (remainder filled in from reference TRBV7-2 and TRBJ2-7): GAGVSQSPSNKVTEKGKDVELRCDPISGHTALYWYRQSLGQGLEFLIYFQGNSAPDKSGLPSDRFSAERTGGSVSTLTIQRTQQEDSAVYLCASSSSIYEQYFGPGTRLTVT.

This chain uses TRBV11-2 with TRBJ2-4, with 12 bases identical to TRBD2. Germline V CDR1 and CDR2: SGHAT, FQNNGV. This CDR3 is built from 17 residues. With V trimmed by 3 bases and J by 0 bases, 3 bases remained unmatched. CDR3 DNA: TGTGCCAGCAGCTTTGGGGGACTAGCGGGAGCCAAAAACATTCAGTACTTC. This codes for CASSFGGLAGAKNIQYF.